Presented here are 13 T cell receptor beta chains from one specimen sequenced in a study of cytomegalovirus exposure and HLA in healthy donors. The PCR employed 60 Vbeta primers together with 13 Jbeta primers. Repertoires were generated with immunoSEQ multiplex PCR, while TCRdb's copy carries only in-frame clones and drops some. Of over 150,000 clones in the sample, around 80% were seen once. Sequencing input: PBMCs. All receptors come from a man in his thirties or forties in good health and CMV-seronegative.

This clone was observed a handful of times. This chain uses TRBV30 with TRBJ1-1; D is unclear. The germline V gene has CDR1 GTSNPN and CDR2 SVGIG (reference sequence). V was trimmed by 4 bases and J by 0 bases, leaving 6 bases between them. The CDR3 has 12 residues. The CDR3 nucleotides are TGTGCCTGGAAGCTGTTGAACACTGAAGCTTTCTTT. Translated: CAWKLLNTEAFF.

V gene TRBV6-6 combines with J gene TRBJ2-3, with TRBD2 matching over 13 bases. The CDR3 loop spans 15 amino acids. CDR1 and CDR2 from the germline V gene are MNHNY and SVGAGI (reference sequence). The junction had 3 bases not matched to a gene; V was cut back by 6 bases and J by 3 bases. CDR3 loop: CASRKLAGGTDTQYF. For the CDR3, the DNA is TGTGCCAGCAGGAAACTAGCGGGGGGGACAGATACGCAGTATTTT.

The V call is TRBV5-1, the J call TRBJ2-1; 10 bases are a match to TRBD2. This CDR3 spans 15 amino acids. J was trimmed by 9 bases and V by 0 bases; bases with no gene match: 6. Germline CDR1 and CDR2: SGHRS and YFSETQ. The CDR3 region has the DNA TGCGCCAGCAGCTTGGCTAGCGGGGGAGACAGTGAGCAGTTCTTC. Translated: CASSLASGGDSEQFF. Drawing the rest from reference TRBV5-1 and TRBJ2-1, the complete variable domain is KAGVTQTPRYLIKTRGQQVTLSCSPISGHRSVSWYQQTPGQGLQFLFEYFSETQRNKGNFPGRFSGRQFSNSRSEMNVSTLELGDSALYLCASSLASGGDSEQFFGPGTRLTVL.

The chain links TRBV4-2 to TRBJ1-1, with TRBD1 as a possible D gene (6 bases). CDR3 length: 15 amino acids. From germline, CDR1 is LGHNA and CDR2 YNFKEQ. V lost 0 bases and J 1 base, leaving 9 bases between the germline ends. CDR3 in amino acids: CASSQEGGTNTEAFF. CDR3 nucleotide sequence: TGTGCCAGCAGCCAAGAAGGGGGAACGAACACTGAAGCTTTCTTT.

The chain employs TRBV28 and TRBJ2-1; 11 nucleotides line up with TRBD2. This CDR3 comprises 15 residues. Germline V gives CDR1 MDHEN, CDR2 SYDVKM. V shed 5 bases and J 8 bases; nucleotides not matched to a gene: 8. The CDR3 DNA is TGTGCCAGCAGTACTAGCGGGAGTGAAATCGATGAGCAGTTCTTC. It translates to CASSTSGSEIDEQFF.

The CDR3 reads CASVGTDTQYF. The CDR3 region has the DNA TGTGCCAGCGTAGGCACAGATACGCAGTATTTT. V and J are TRBV6-5 and TRBJ2-3; D uncertain. The CDR3 covers 11 residues. Trimming left V 8 bases short and J 1 base short, with 4 bases between. Germline-derived CDR1 and CDR2 are MNHEY and SVGAGI.

The chain combines TRBV5-4 with TRBJ2-3; 7 positions agree with TRBD2. The CDR3 is 13 amino acids. The germline V gene encodes CDR1 SGHNT and CDR2 YYREEE (reference sequence). Trimming cost V 0 bases and J 5 bases; bases outside gene matches: 0. The CDR3 protein is CASSLAGGDTQYF. In DNA form, the CDR3 reads TGTGCCAGCAGCTTGGCGGGAGGAGATACGCAGTATTTT.

The V gene is TRBV30, the J gene TRBJ1-2; the D gene is possibly TRBD1 (5 bases). V gave up 2 bases and J gave up 5 bases, with 9 bases separating them. Germline CDR1 and CDR2: GTSNPN and SVGIG (reference sequence). The CDR3 contains 12 residues. The CDR3 protein is CAWSIGGYGYTF. CDR3 nucleotides: TGTGCCTGGAGTATCGGGGGGTATGGCTACACCTTC.

The rearrangement uses TRBV19 and TRBJ1-2; weak D call: TRBD1 (5 bases). CDR1 and CDR2 from the germline V gene are LNHDA and SQIVND (reference sequence). This CDR3 contains 16 residues. Between the trimmed V and J ends, which lost 3 bases and 2 bases, there was a span of 16 bases. CDR3 sequence: CASSISRDRRNYGYTF. CDR3 DNA: TGTGCCAGTAGTATCTCTCGAGACAGAAGAAACTATGGCTACACCTTC.

The chain carries TRBV7-2 and TRBJ2-7, with 9 bases lining up with TRBD2. After removal of 2 bases from V and 4 bases from J, the junction contained 6 bases not matched to a gene. The CDR3 is 15 amino acids. Germline-derived CDR1 and CDR2 are SGHTA and FQGNSA. The CDR3: CASSLYPSGIYEQYF. The CDR3 nucleotides read TGTGCCAGCAGCTTATACCCTAGCGGGATATACGAGCAGTACTTC.

The V call is TRBV4-2, the J call TRBJ2-5, with 7 positions matching TRBD2. The J call may be incorrect, as the DNA end agrees better with TRBJ2-7. This CDR3 is 14 amino acids long. Germline CDR1 and CDR2: LGHNA and YNFKEQ. DNA of the CDR3: TGTGCCAGCAGCCAAGACCGCGGGAGCTACGAGCAGTACTTC. Its translation is CASSQDRGSYEQYF.

V usage is TRBV28 and J usage is TRBJ1-2; TRBD1 might be the D (6 bases). This CDR3 is built from 11 residues. V dropped 8 bases and J dropped 8 bases, with 12 bases sitting between them. Germline V gene data show CDR1 as MDHEN and CDR2 as SYDVKM. Written as DNA, the CDR3 is TGTGCCAGCTCAGGGGTTTTGGGCTACACCTTC. This translates into CASSGVLGYTF.

The rearrangement uses TRBV19 and TRBJ1-5, with TRBD1 as a possible D gene (6 bases). Between the trimmed V and J ends, which lost 6 bases and 7 bases, there was a span of 19 bases. CDR1 and CDR2 (germline): LNHDA, SQIVND (reference sequence). There are 15 residues in the CDR3. The CDR3 here is CASSLQGREGQPQHF. The CDR3 DNA reads TGTGCCAGTAGCCTACAGGGAAGGGAGGGACAGCCCCAGCATTTT.